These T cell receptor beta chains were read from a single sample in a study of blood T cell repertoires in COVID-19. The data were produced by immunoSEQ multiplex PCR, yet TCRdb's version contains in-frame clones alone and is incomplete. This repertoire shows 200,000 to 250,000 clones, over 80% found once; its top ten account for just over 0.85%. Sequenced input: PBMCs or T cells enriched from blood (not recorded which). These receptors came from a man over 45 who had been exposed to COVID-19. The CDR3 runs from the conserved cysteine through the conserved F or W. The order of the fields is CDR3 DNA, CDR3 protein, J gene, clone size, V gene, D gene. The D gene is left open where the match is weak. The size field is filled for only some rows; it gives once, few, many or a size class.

cdr3_nt: TGTGCCAGCAGCTTAGAGCTACAGGGGAGGTGGACTGAAGCTTTCTTT; cdr3_aa: CASSLELQGRWTEAFF; j_call: TRBJ1-1; clone_size: NA; v_call: TRBV11-3; d_call: TRBD1
cdr3_nt: TGTGCCAGCAGTTACTCGGGCTCTGCAGGAGGAAACACCATATATTTT; cdr3_aa: CASSYSGSAGGNTIYF; j_call: TRBJ1-3; clone_size: NA; v_call: TRBV6-5; d_call: NA
cdr3_nt: TGTGCCATCAGACCCGACAGGGCGGGTGGCTACACCTTC; cdr3_aa: CAIRPDRAGGYTF; j_call: TRBJ1-2; clone_size: NA; v_call: TRBV10-3; d_call: TRBD1
cdr3_nt: TGTGCCAGCAGCCAAGGACTAGCGCCCAACGAGCAGTACTTC; cdr3_aa: CASSQGLAPNEQYF; j_call: TRBJ2-7; clone_size: NA; v_call: TRBV4-2; d_call: TRBD2
cdr3_nt: TGTGCCAGCAGCCCGAGGTTTGTGGGAGGGACCTACAATGAGCAGTTCTTC; cdr3_aa: CASSPRFVGGTYNEQFF; j_call: TRBJ2-1; clone_size: NA; v_call: TRBV7-6; d_call: TRBD2
cdr3_nt: TGTGCCAGCACCACCAAACGAACAGGGGCCCCTGAAGCTTTCTTT; cdr3_aa: CASTTKRTGAPEAFF; j_call: TRBJ1-1; clone_size: once; v_call: TRBV6-5; d_call: TRBD1
cdr3_nt: TGTGCCAGCATGGGCCTGATGAACACCGGGGAGCTGTTTTTT; cdr3_aa: CASMGLMNTGELFF; j_call: TRBJ2-2; clone_size: NA; v_call: TRBV6-5; d_call: NA
cdr3_nt: TGTGCCAGCAGTTTCCCCCTCGGACAGGGGGCCTATGGCTACACCTTC; cdr3_aa: CASSFPLGQGAYGYTF; j_call: TRBJ1-2; clone_size: NA; v_call: TRBV28; d_call: TRBD1
cdr3_nt: TGCGCCAGCAGCTTGGCCTATTCGGGACAAGTTAACTATGGCTACACCTTC; cdr3_aa: CASSLAYSGQVNYGYTF; j_call: TRBJ1-2; clone_size: once; v_call: TRBV5-1; d_call: NA
cdr3_nt: TGTGCCAGCAGCCTAGGGACTAGCGGGAGGATGAATGAGCAGTTCTTC; cdr3_aa: CASSLGTSGRMNEQFF; j_call: TRBJ2-1; clone_size: NA; v_call: TRBV9; d_call: TRBD2
cdr3_nt: TGTGCCAGCAGTGACCGGACAGGGTGGGGCTACACCTTC; cdr3_aa: CASSDRTGWGYTF; j_call: TRBJ1-2; clone_size: NA; v_call: TRBV6-1; d_call: TRBD1
cdr3_nt: TGTGCCACCAGTGATGACAGGCTGGTAGCTTTCTTT; cdr3_aa: CATSDDRLVAFF; j_call: TRBJ1-1; clone_size: NA; v_call: TRBV24-1; d_call: NA
cdr3_nt: TGTGCCAGCAGCTTAGGCGCAGGCTACAACAATGAGCAGTTCTTC; cdr3_aa: CASSLGAGYNNEQFF; j_call: TRBJ2-1; clone_size: NA; v_call: TRBV7-9; d_call: NA